These 3 T cell receptor beta chains originate from one sample sequenced in a study of metastatic and nonmetastatic thyroid tumors. Among the patients, none had received any treatment before thyroid surgery. TCRdb re-clonotyped the PCR reads via MiXCR. Altogether about 15,000 clones are present, about 33% being singletons, with the ten largest covering roughly 26%. Specimen: tumor tissue. These receptors were obtained from a female donor with papillary thyroid cancer or a benign thyroid nodule (not recorded which). Some clones in this sample may be carry-over from other donors' samples.

The chain uses TRBV20-1 and TRBJ1-2; 8 nucleotides agree with TRBD1. The CDR3 totals 12 residues. Trimming at V came to 6 bases and at J to 5 bases, leaving 5 bases not matched to a gene. Germline lookup yields CDR1 DFQATT and CDR2 SNEGSKA (reference sequence). The CDR3 DNA is TGCAGTGCGGGACAGGCGCTTTATGGCTACACCTTC. It codes for CSAGQALYGYTF.

The chain combines TRBV9 with TRBJ2-5; 9 bases are shared with TRBD2. The CDR3 is 14 amino acids. The J segment lost 4 bases and the V segment lost 3 bases, leaving 4 bases of the junction unmatched. CDR1 and CDR2 from the germline V gene are SGDLS and YYNGEE. CDR3 residues: CASSGLGLAETQYF. DNA for the CDR3: TGTGCCAGCAGCGGGCTGGGACTAGCAGAGACCCAGTACTTC.

The gene calls are TRBV6-1 and TRBJ2-3; D may be TRBD2 (6 bases). The germline gives CDR1 MNHNS, CDR2 SASEGT. V was trimmed by 8 bases and J by 10 bases, leaving 19 bases between them. There are 13 residues in the CDR3. The CDR3 loop reads CASATGLRDAQYF. The DNA for the CDR3 is TGTGCCAGCGCTACGGGACTCCGGGATGCGCAGTATTTT.